This TCR beta chain was recorded in a study of CD4+ T cells in melanoma. Some clones are missing from TCRdb's copy, which holds only in-frame ones; the method was immunoSEQ multiplex PCR. The repertoire includes about 110,000 clones, around 93% of them detected once, and approximately 3.5% sits in the top ten. The length of the CDR3 is 13 residues. Trimming shortened V by 7 bases and J by 8 bases, and 17 bases separated the two germline ends. The germline CDR1 and CDR2 sequences are SQVTM and ANQGSEA. This TCR derives from a human donor with melanoma. The chain has TRBV29-1 and TRBJ1-4, with a possible D match to TRBD1 (5 bases). Source material: peripheral blood. The CDR3, as DNA: TGCAGCGCCGAGGGGCAGGGAGGGGAAAAACTGTTTTTT. The encoded protein is CSAEGQGGEKLFF.